This T cell receptor beta chain was documented in a study of radiation and T cells in renal cell carcinoma (dated by TCRdb to about 2020). Study-level background: The samples were drawn from a clinical trial, where primary renal cell carcinomas were treated with 15 Gy of stereotactic body radiation therapy and then removed by nephrectomy 4 weeks afterward. In total, roughly 51 samples underwent TCR beta sequencing: 25 or so tumors plus 27 peripheral blood samples. A total of about 3.8 million unique CDR3 nucleotide sequences, encoding 2,658,974 unique CDR3 amino acid sequences, were found across all 55 or so samples.

TCR beta libraries were generated from genomic DNA with the immunoSEQ kit, following the manufacturer's recommendations. Library preparation used a first multiplex PCR with proprietary primers, then a second PCR adding unique barcodes, with bead cleanups after each round. A kit-provided positive control reaction and a negative control reaction were included in every sample batch. The final libraries were assessed on an Agilent 4200 TapeStation D1000 ScreenTape, pooled by volume, and quantified by qPCR. Sequencing was performed on an Illumina NextSeq500 using a MidOutput 150-cycle cartridge, with 156 Read1 cycles, 15 Index1 cycles, and the kit custom primers. The pooled library was loaded at 0.95 to 1 pM with about 20% PhiX control spiked in. From the authors' description of their analysis: The vendor-processed data were analyzed in R, and a clonotype was defined as all T cells that share the same CDR3 nucleotide sequence. For clone abundance analyses, frequencies were normalized to the 10,000 most abundant clones per sample. Public T cell clones, which averaged fewer than five per sample, were excluded before analysis. Tumor-enriched and baseline blood-enriched clonotypes were defined by at least a 32-fold difference in abundance between compartments. A beta-binomial differential abundance model was applied to find clonotypes that expanded or contracted between blood time points. Tumor-blood repertoire similarity was measured with the Baroni-Urbani and Buser coefficient, and group comparisons used two-tailed Wilcoxon tests in R. Sourced from immuneACCESS, this table was stored by TCRdb with only in-frame sequences that have V and J called. A share of the clones is absent; for the studies checked, an unresolved V gene accounts for under half, and the remainder has no known explanation. That table gives V, J and clone size, and the DNA gave D and trimming. The sample data list roughly 100,000 clones, and 75% to 90% of these were observed just once. Less than 10% of the sample is in the top ten clones.

The CDR3 spans 14 residues, from the cysteine through the phenylalanine. The entry retains the CDR3 DNA only, 42 bases that are in frame from base 1. Deletion took 3 bases off V and 3 bases off J, with a span of 11 bases between the germline ends. According to the germline V gene, CDR1 reads WSHSY and CDR2 reads SAAADI. Remarks on this clone: Its target antigen remains unknown. Per-base qualities were not stored, and no clone one base away is much larger.

The time point label for this specimen denotes: baseline pretreatment blood. The sample's treatment or condition label, in plain terms: 15 Gy SBRT to primary tumor, nephrectomy 4 weeks later. To follow tumor-enriched clonotypes, serial peripheral blood was collected from radiation-treated patients at baseline and at 2 weeks and 4 weeks after SBRT. All patients had renal cell carcinoma with clear cell pathology. Genomic DNA for TCR sequencing was prepared using the QIAamp DNA Blood Mini Kit (Qiagen). The analyses included just those samples that passed every quality control check. Findings and caveats that apply to the study as a whole: The single-armed trial design could not address effects of radiation dose or scheduling on the TCR repertoire. Because pretreatment tumor biopsies were not available, the study could not determine whether clonotypes were already present within the tumor at baseline. Changes in the blood repertoire were not tracked past 4 weeks after treatment. In blood, the top tumor clonotypes increased from baseline to 2 weeks after radiation and then shrank by 4 weeks, which suggests a temporary expansion of tumor-resident clones.

The sample was blood, taken from a patient whose treatment included radiotherapy and nephrectomy. This receptor was taken from a man between 50 and 59 years old with renal cell carcinoma. The chain was built from TRBV10-2 and TRBJ1-2; the D region possibly corresponds to TRBD1 (5 bases align). The CDR3 here reads CASSESRGHYGYTF. The DNA sequence is TGCGCCAGCAGTGAATCGCGGGGCCACTATGGCTACACCTTC.